This TCR beta chain was documented in a study of T cells in Graves' hyperthyroidism and ophthalmopathy. Overall study findings and caveats: Clonotypes that were expanded in thyroid above 0.001 mostly appeared in blood too.

Trimming took 0 bases from V and 9 from J; bases not matched to a gene: 17. The germline gives CDR1 SGDLS, CDR2 YYNGEE. CDR3 length equals 18 residues. An approximately 10 ml volume of fresh peripheral blood provided the PBMCs. Notes on this clonotype: Its specificity is unknown.

RNA transcripts were the template for amplifying TCR beta CDR3 regions. The HTBI set primed first-round TCR CDR3 RT-PCR. TCRdb re-called the multiplex PCR reads with MiXCR, one entry per CDR3 protein. This table has about 700,000 distinct CDR3 sequences, less than 15% appearing once. This TCR was recovered from a woman between 18 and 29 years old with Graves' hyperthyroidism. The V and J genes are TRBV9 and TRBJ2-1; 8 bases map to TRBD1. Specimen: blood. CDR3 sequence (DNA): TGTGCCAGCAGCGTAGTTCCCCTTGCCAAGGGACAGGCAGGTGAGCAGTTCTTC. Translating gives CASSVVPLAKGQAGEQFF.